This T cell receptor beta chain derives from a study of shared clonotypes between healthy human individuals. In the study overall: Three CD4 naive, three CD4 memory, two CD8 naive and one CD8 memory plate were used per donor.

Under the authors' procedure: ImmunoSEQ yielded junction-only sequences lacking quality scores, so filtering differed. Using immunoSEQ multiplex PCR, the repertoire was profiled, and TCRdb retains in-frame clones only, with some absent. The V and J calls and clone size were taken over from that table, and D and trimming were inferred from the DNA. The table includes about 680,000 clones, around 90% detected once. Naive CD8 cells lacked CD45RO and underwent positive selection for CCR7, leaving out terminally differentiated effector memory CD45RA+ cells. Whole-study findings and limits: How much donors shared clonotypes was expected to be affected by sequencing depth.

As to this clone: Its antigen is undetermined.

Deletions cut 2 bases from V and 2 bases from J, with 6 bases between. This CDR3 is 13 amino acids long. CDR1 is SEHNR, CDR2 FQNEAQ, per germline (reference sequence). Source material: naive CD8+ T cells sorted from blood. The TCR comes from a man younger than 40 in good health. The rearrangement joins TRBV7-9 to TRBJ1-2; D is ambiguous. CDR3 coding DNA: TGTGCCAGCAGCTTACCGGGAAACTATGGCTACACCTTC. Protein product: CASSLPGNYGYTF.